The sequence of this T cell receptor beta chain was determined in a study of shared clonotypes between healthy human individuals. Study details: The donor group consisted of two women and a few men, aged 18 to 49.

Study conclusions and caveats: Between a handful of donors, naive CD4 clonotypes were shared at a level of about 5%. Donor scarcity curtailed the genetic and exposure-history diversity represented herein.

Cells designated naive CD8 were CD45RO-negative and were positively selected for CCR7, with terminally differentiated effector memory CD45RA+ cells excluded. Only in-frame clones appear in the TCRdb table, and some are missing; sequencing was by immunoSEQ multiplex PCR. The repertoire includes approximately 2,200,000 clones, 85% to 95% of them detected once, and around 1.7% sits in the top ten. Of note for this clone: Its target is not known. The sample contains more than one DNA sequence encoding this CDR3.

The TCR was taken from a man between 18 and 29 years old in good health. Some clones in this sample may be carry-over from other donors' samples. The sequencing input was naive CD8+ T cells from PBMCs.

CDR3 region: CASSLTGTDTQYF. In nucleotides, the CDR3 is TGTGCCAGCAGCCTCACAGGGACAGATACGCAGTATTTT. The chain links TRBV7-9 to TRBJ2-3; D is possibly TRBD1 (6 bases). This CDR3 has 13 residues. The V gene lost 5 bases and the J gene lost 3 bases, with 9 bases spanning the gap. Germline lookup yields CDR1 SEHNR and CDR2 FQNEAQ (reference sequence).